The rows below give T cell receptor beta chains drawn from one sample of a study of blood T cell repertoires in COVID-19. Measured with immunoSEQ multiplex PCR; TCRdb has only the in-frame clones, and not every one. The table lists around 100,000 clones, over 80% of them singletons. Sequenced sample: peripheral blood. The receptor set was obtained from a man aged 45-60 years with active or convalescent COVID-19. Both conserved end residues are part of each CDR3. D genes are given only for firm matches. Size is stated for part of the rows, as once, few or many counts, or as a class when the clone is expanded.

>13|.|TRBJ1-1|few|TRBV29-1
TGCAGCGTTGTTTTCAGCGAGGAAACTGAAGCTTTCTTT
CSVVFSEETEAFF
>14|.|TRBJ2-7|.|TRBV7-2
TGTGCCAGCAGCCTACCAGGGAAATCCTACGAGCAGTACTTC
CASSLPGKSYEQYF
>16|TRBD2|TRBJ2-2|few|TRBV5-5
TGTGCCAGCAGCTCCAGACTAGCGGGAGCCACCGGGGAGCTGTTTTTT
CASSSRLAGATGELFF
>15|TRBD2|TRBJ2-5|.|TRBV5-1
TGCGCCAGCAGCCGCGGACTAGCGGTCCAAGAGACCCAGTACTTC
CASSRGLAVQETQYF
>14|.|TRBJ2-7|.|TRBV7-2
TGTGCCAGCAGCTTAGAAGGTACGGGGTACGAGCAGTACTTC
CASSLEGTGYEQYF
>15|TRBD2|TRBJ2-7|few|TRBV11-2
TGTGCCAGCAGCTTAGGGCTAGCGGGACTTTCCGAGCAGTACTTC
CASSLGLAGLSEQYF
>13|.|TRBJ1-6|.|TRBV27
TGTGCCAGCGGAGAAAGGAGTAATTCACCCCTCCACTTT
CASGERSNSPLHF
>11|.|TRBJ2-7|.|TRBV2
TGTGCCAGCAGTGAACGCTACGAGCAGTACTTC
CASSERYEQYF
>15|TRBD2|TRBJ2-7|.|TRBV2
TGTGCCAGCGCAAGACTAGCGGTAAAAGCCTACGAGCAGTACTTC
CASARLAVKAYEQYF
>14|.|TRBJ2-1|.|TRBV18
TGTGCCAGCTCACCATACGTGAGTGACAATGAGCAGTTCTTC
CASSPYVSDNEQFF
>11|.|TRBJ2-7|.|TRBV20-1
TGCAGTGCTACAAGTGGGCACGAGCAGTACTTC
CSATSGHEQYF
>15|TRBD2|TRBJ2-1|.|TRBV5-5
TGTGCCAGCAGATACGGACTAGCGGCATACAATGAGCAGTTCTTC
CASRYGLAAYNEQFF
>15|TRBD2|TRBJ2-7|.|TRBV7-2
TGTGCCAGCAGCTTAGCGGGAGGGAGCTCCTACGAGCAGTACTTC
CASSLAGGSSYEQYF
>16|TRBD1|TRBJ1-4|.|TRBV25-1
TGTGCCAGCAGCGCTGCCCCGGGACAGGGATTGGAAAAACTGTTTTTT
CASSAAPGQGLEKLFF
>16|TRBD2|TRBJ2-7|once|TRBV7-9
TGTGCCAGCAGCCCGTCGGGGGGACTAGCCCGCGAGGAGCAGTACTTC
CASSPSGGLAREEQYF
>16|.|TRBJ1-1|.|TRBV18
TGTGCCAGCTCACCCCAGACAGGAGAGCTTGGGACTGAAGCTTTCTTT
CASSPQTGELGTEAFF
>15|.|TRBJ2-1|.|TRBV9
TGTGCCAGCAGCGCCGACCAGGGCCCCTACAATGAGCAGTTCTTC
CASSADQGPYNEQFF
>16|TRBD2|TRBJ2-7|.|TRBV5-1
TGCGCCAGCAGCTCCATAACTAGCGGGACAACCTACGAGCAGTACTTC
CASSSITSGTTYEQYF
>12|.|TRBJ2-7|.|TRBV7-2
TGTGCCAGCAGCTTAGCGCTCGGCGAGCAGTACTTC
CASSLALGEQYF
>17|.|TRBJ1-5|.|TRBV2
TGTGCCAGCAGTGAAGGGAGGGAATCGTATAGCAATCAGCCCCAGCATTTT
CASSEGRESYSNQPQHF
>12|.|TRBJ2-7|few|TRBV27
TGTGCCAGCAGTTTCTCCCGGGGGGAGCAGTACTTC
CASSFSRGEQYF
>15|TRBD1|TRBJ1-2|.|TRBV6-5
TGTGCCAGCAGTTACCAAACAGGGGGCGCGAAGGGCTACACCTTC
CASSYQTGGAKGYTF
>14|.|TRBJ2-7|.|TRBV11-2
TGTGCCAGCAGCTTAGGGACAGCGCCCTACGAGCAGTACTTC
CASSLGTAPYEQYF
>16|.|TRBJ2-3|.|TRBV18
TGTGCCAGCTCACCGAGGACTGGTAAGGGCACAGATACGCAGTATTTT
CASSPRTGKGTDTQYF
>16|TRBD2|TRBJ2-7|.|TRBV3-1/TRBV3-2
TGTGCCAGCAGCCACAGGACCCCGGGACTAGGTTACGAGCAGTACTTC
CASSHRTPGLGYEQYF
>13|.|TRBJ1-1|few|TRBV28
TGTGCCAGCAGTTTTCCGGGACACCGAGAAGCTTTCTTT
CASSFPGHREAFF
>15|TRBD1|TRBJ2-7|.|TRBV27
TGTGCCAGCAGTCCATCGACAGGGGGACCCTACGAGCAGTACTTC
CASSPSTGGPYEQYF
>15|.|TRBJ2-7|.|TRBV6-2/TRBV6-3
TGTGCCAGCAGCCAACCGGCGGCGGATGGCTACGAGCAGTACTTC
CASSQPAADGYEQYF
>16|TRBD1|TRBJ2-1|.|TRBV6-5
TGTGCCAGCAGTTCCGGGACAGGGGGGAACTACAATGAGCAGTTCTTC
CASSSGTGGNYNEQFF
>15|.|TRBJ1-2|.|TRBV21-1
TGTGCCAGCAGCCCTCGGGGGAGACAAAGCTATGGCCACACCTTC
CASSPRGRQSYGHTF
>13|.|TRBJ2-3|.|TRBV6-1
TGTGCCAGCCGACTGAGGAGCACAGATACGCAGTATTTT
CASRLRSTDTQYF
>15|.|TRBJ1-5|.|TRBV3-1/TRBV3-2
TGTGCCAGCAGCCCCAGAGTTGGACAGTTCTCGTCCCAGCATTTT
CASSPRVGQFSSQHF
>15|TRBD1|TRBJ1-2|.|TRBV30
TGTGCCTGGAGTAAAGGGTCAGGGGGCGACTATGGCTACACCTTC
CAWSKGSGGDYGYTF
>20|.|TRBJ2-3|.|TRBV28
TGTGCCAGCAGTCCCTCTGATATTGCGGGGCTCCTACTACGGGGGGATACGCAGTATTTT
CASSPSDIAGLLLRGDTQYF
>13|.|TRBJ1-4|.|TRBV10-3
TGTGCCGTCAGGGGAGTTAGAAATGAAAAACTGTTTTTT
CAVRGVRNEKLFF
>15|TRBD1|TRBJ2-7|few|TRBV10-3
TGTGCCATCACCCGAAGGACAGGCCGCCTCTACGAGCAGTACTTC
CAITRRTGRLYEQYF
>13|.|TRBJ2-7|.|TRBV19
TGTGCCAGTAGGGGGGCAGTCCCCTACGAGCAGTACTTC
CASRGAVPYEQYF
>15|TRBD2|TRBJ2-1|once|TRBV7-9
TGTGCCAGCAGCCCCCGTATAGCGGGAGAATCAGAGCAGTTCTTC
CASSPRIAGESEQFF
>14|.|TRBJ1-2|.|TRBV5-6
TGTGCCAGCAGCTTTCTGGTGTCAGGCTATGGCTACACCTTC
CASSFLVSGYGYTF
>14|.|TRBJ2-7|medium-sized|TRBV5-1
TGCGCCAGCGGCTTGGGGACTTACTCCTACGAGCAGTACTTC
CASGLGTYSYEQYF
>12|.|TRBJ1-2|.|TRBV6-5
TGTGCCAGCAGTTACGCGGGGAATGGCTACACCTTC
CASSYAGNGYTF
>12|.|TRBJ2-3|many|TRBV19
TGTGCCAGTAGTATTATCGGGGATACGCAGTATTTT
CASSIIGDTQYF
>17|.|TRBJ2-7|.|TRBV15
TGTGCCACCAGCAGAGATAAGGACAGTAAAGATTCCTACGAGCAGTACTTC
CATSRDKDSKDSYEQYF
>12|.|TRBJ1-1|.|TRBV5-4
TGTGCCAGCAGCTCGCCCGAGACAGCGGCTTTCTTT
CASSSPETAAFF
>13|.|TRBJ1-5|.|TRBV29-1
TGCAGCGTTGAAACGGACAGTAATCAGCCCCAGCATTTT
CSVETDSNQPQHF
>13|.|TRBJ1-3|.|TRBV27
TGTGCCAGCAGTAGAGGTCCCGGAAACACCATATATTTT
CASSRGPGNTIYF
>11|.|TRBJ2-7|.|TRBV2
TGTGCCTGCACACAAACCTACGAGCAGTACTTC
CACTQTYEQYF
>16|TRBD2|TRBJ2-5|.|TRBV18
TGTGCCAGCTCACGGGGACTAGCGGGAGCGGGAGAGACCCAGTACTTC
CASSRGLAGAGETQYF
>12|.|TRBJ2-7|.|TRBV5-1
TGCGCCAGCGGAGGACTTGCGGGCGAGCAGTACTTC
CASGGLAGEQYF
>14|.|TRBJ1-1|once|TRBV27
TGTGCCAGCAGTTTATGGCCCCGGGAGACTGAAGCTTTCTTT
CASSLWPRETEAFF
>13|.|TRBJ2-5|.|TRBV3-1/TRBV3-2
TGTGCCAGCAGCCTCACTAGGGCGGAGACCCAGTACTTC
CASSLTRAETQYF
>17|.|TRBJ1-5|.|TRBV19
TGTGCCAGTAGTATAGTTGGTGTCAGGGGAGGGAGTCAGACCCAGCATTTT
CASSIVGVRGGSQTQHF
>15|TRBD1|TRBJ1-1|.|TRBV2
TGTGCCAGCAGAGGACAGGGGGTAGGTGGCACTGAAGCTTTCTTT
CASRGQGVGGTEAFF
>14|.|TRBJ1-5|.|TRBV24-1
TGTGCCACCGGGGGCGGGCAAGACAATCAGCCCCAGCATTTT
CATGGGQDNQPQHF
>17|TRBD2|TRBJ2-2|.|TRBV24-1
TGTGCCACCAGTGCGCCAGCGGGAGGTTCGAACACCGGGGAGCTGTTTTTT
CATSAPAGGSNTGELFF